This T cell receptor (beta chain) was obtained from a study of spatial heterogeneity in lung cancer. TCRdb ran MiXCR on the 5' RACE reads and lists one entry per CDR3 protein. This sample has tens of thousands of distinct CDR3 sequences, with under 9% found just once. Ten or more counts support this clonotype. Antigen unknown. Time point in this sample: blood at routine non-recurrence follow-up after resection. Researchers sequenced whole RNA taken from tumor, nontumor lung or frozen PBMC without sorting. CDR3 size: 14 residues. V lost 2 bases to trimming and J lost 14 bases, with 18 bases between them. Germline assignment: CDR1 MNHEY and CDR2 SVGAGI. Study-level results: Ubiquitous expanded tumor TCRs were seen in blood more at resection than at follow-up.

The TCR originated in a male donor with early-stage non-small cell lung cancer. The source was PBMCs, collected at follow-up. V and J are TRBV6-5 and TRBJ1-4, with TRBD1 as a possible D gene (5 bases). CDR3 region: CASSYDVNGGGLFF. DNA of the CDR3: TGTGCCAGCAGTTACGATGTTAATGGGGGAGGTCTGTTTTTT.